These 29 T cell receptor beta chains were sequenced from one sample in a study of blood T cell repertoires in COVID-19. Profiled with immunoSEQ multiplex PCR; TCRdb holds only in-frame clones, not every one. In the table there are 85,000 to 95,000 clones, about three quarters of which are singletons. Sequencing input: peripheral blood. These receptors came from a woman older than 75 with acute or convalescent COVID-19.

The rearrangement joins TRBV4-3 to TRBJ1-1; the D gene is possibly TRBD1 (6 bases). The CDR3 extends over 15 amino acids. Germline V gives CDR1 LGHNA, CDR2 YSLEER. V lost 2 bases and J lost 4, with 14 bases in between. CDR3 protein: CASSQLAGVGTEAFF. CDR3 in DNA: TGCGCCAGCAGCCAACTGGCAGGGGTGGGCACTGAAGCTTTCTTT.

The CDR3 DNA sequence: TGTGCCAGCAGCTTAAGTCCGGCAGGGGGAAGGAGCGAGCAGTACTTC. This translates into CASSLSPAGGRSEQYF. The chain recombines TRBV7-2 with TRBJ2-7, with 7 bases identical to TRBD1. From germline, CDR1 is SGHTA and CDR2 FQGNSA. V dropped 2 bases and J dropped 6; count of bases not matched to a gene: 13. The CDR3 is made up of 16 amino acids.

The chain carries TRBV18 and TRBJ1-2, with 8 positions matching TRBD1. Trimming at V came to 4 bases and at J to 8 bases, leaving 6 bases not matched to a gene. The CDR3 is 13 residues long. Germline lookup yields CDR1 KGHSH and CDR2 LQKENI. In DNA, the CDR3 is TGTGCCAGCTCACAAGGACAGGGTGACGGCTACACCTTC. This sequence encodes CASSQGQGDGYTF.

The V and J genes are TRBV7-7 and TRBJ2-1; TRBD1 is a possible D gene (9 bases). CDR1 is SSHAT and CDR2 is FNYEAQ in the germline V gene (reference sequence). Trimming left V 1 base short and J 10 bases short, with 14 bases between. The CDR3 covers 14 residues. The chain's CDR3 is CASSLGGGTGEQFF. Written as DNA, the CDR3 is TGTGCCAGCAGCTTAGGCGGGGGGACAGGGGAGCAGTTCTTC. The full variable domain, its missing parts supplied by reference TRBV7-7 and TRBJ2-1, is GAGVSQSPRYKVTKRGQDVTLRCDPISSHATLYWYQQALGQGPEFLTYFNYEAQPDKSGLPSDRFSAERPEGSISTLTIQRTEQRDSAMYRCASSLGGGTGEQFFGPGTRLTVL.

This clone was picked up a small number of times. The rearrangement uses TRBV20-1 and TRBJ1-5; D gene unclear. Germline CDR1 DFQATT, CDR2 SNEGSKA (reference sequence). V lost 3 bases and J 5 bases, leaving 14 bases between the germline ends. This CDR3 is 14 amino acids long. In nucleotides, the CDR3 is TGCAGTGCTAGTGTCGGGAGTGAGGATCAGCCCCAGCATTTT. The encoded protein is CSASVGSEDQPQHF.

The J gene is TRBJ2-6, the V gene TRBV30, with TRBD1 identical over 7 bases. The CDR3 spans 16 residues. Per germline, CDR1 GTSNPN and CDR2 SVGIG (reference sequence). With 3 bases clipped from V and 4 bases from J, the junction kept 9 bases outside the gene matches. The CDR3 region has the DNA TGTGCCTGGAGCCCTACAGGGGCCTCCGGGGCCAACGTCCTGACTTTC. Translation gives CAWSPTGASGANVLTF.

The sample holds a few counts of this clone. The genes are TRBV24-1 and TRBJ2-3, with a weak D call TRBD1 (5 bases). Germline-derived CDR1 and CDR2 are KGHDR and SFDVKD. The CDR3 has 15 residues. Trimming shortened V by 6 bases and J by 0 bases, and 12 bases separated the two germline ends. CDR3 region: CATSSSGMSTDTQYF. CDR3 nucleotide sequence: TGTGCCACCAGTTCGTCAGGGATGAGCACAGATACGCAGTATTTT.

This chain uses TRBV7-8 with TRBJ1-2; no reliable D call. V lost 5 bases, J lost 0 bases, and 4 bases lay in between. This CDR3 has 12 residues. The V gene's germline CDR1 is SGHVS and CDR2 FQNEAQ. The CDR3 bases are TGTGCCAGCAGCCTCGCTAACTATGGCTACACCTTC. Translated, it gives CASSLANYGYTF.

The chain couples TRBV19 to TRBJ1-1; D ambiguous. Germline V gene sequence: CDR1 LNHDA, CDR2 SQIVND (reference sequence). V shed 4 bases and J shed 1 base, with 10 bases lying between them. The CDR3 contains 14 residues. CDR3 coding DNA: TGTGCCAGTAGTAAAGGACGGGGGAACACTGAAGCTTTCTTT. The encoded protein is CASSKGRGNTEAFF.

The chain carries TRBV15 and TRBJ2-1, with 11 bases matching TRBD2. Germline trimming cut 3 bases from V and 12 bases from J; bases unmatched to any gene: 7. CDR3 length: 14 amino acids. The germline gives CDR1 LNHNV, CDR2 YYDKDF (reference sequence). The CDR3: CATSSPLSGGGQFF. The CDR3 nucleotides read TGTGCCACCAGCAGCCCGCTTAGCGGGGGGGGGCAGTTCTTC.

The rearrangement joins TRBV19 to TRBJ1-1; 7 bases map to TRBD1. With V trimmed by 7 bases and J by 1 base, 3 bases remained unmatched. In germline, CDR1 is LNHDA, CDR2 SQIVND (reference sequence). There are 13 residues in the CDR3. This CDR3 reads CASKGARNTEAFF. CDR3 DNA sequence: TGTGCCAGTAAGGGGGCGAGGAACACTGAAGCTTTCTTT.

The CDR3 protein is CASSLQGRGSGNTIYF. DNA of the CDR3: TGTGCCAGCAGCTTACAGGGGAGAGGCTCTGGAAACACCATATATTTT. This sequence joins TRBV7-2 and TRBJ1-3, with a possible D match to TRBD1 (6 bases). V lost 2 bases and J 0 bases, leaving 11 bases between the germline ends. Germline CDR1 SGHTA, CDR2 FQGNSA. This CDR3 is 16 amino acids long.

This clone came up a few times. The rearrangement links TRBV18 to TRBJ2-3; 15 nucleotides line up with TRBD2. V trimming: 4 bases; J trimming: 1 base; junction bases outside the gene matches: 15. The germline CDR1 and CDR2 sequences are KGHSH and LQKENI. This CDR3 has 21 amino acids. CDR3 sequence (DNA): TGTGCCAGCTCACGAACGAATCCGGGACTAGCGGGGGGCCGGGGCACAGATACGCAGTATTTT. As protein: CASSRTNPGLAGGRGTDTQYF.

This sequence joins TRBV7-3 and TRBJ1-1, with a possible D match to TRBD1 (6 bases). Looked up from germline, CDR1 is SGHTA and CDR2 is FQGTGA. This CDR3 region has 11 residues. V shed 3 bases and J shed 11 bases, with 10 bases lying between them. The CDR3 DNA is TGTGCCAGCAGCTTCAGGGGTTCGGCTTTCTTT. It translates to CASSFRGSAFF.

The gene calls are TRBV12-3 or TRBV12-4 and TRBJ1-5; TRBD1 is a possible D gene (5 bases). The CDR3 spans 13 residues. Trimming cost V 3 bases and J 5 bases, with 8 bases left between them. CDR3 in amino acids: CASSLTEYQPQHF. CDR3 bases: TGTGCCAGCAGTTTGACAGAGTATCAGCCCCAGCATTTT.

The chain joins TRBV9 to TRBJ1-2; D may be TRBD1 (5 bases). Germline CDR1 and CDR2: SGDLS and YYNGEE. The ends were cut back, 2 bases at V and 5 bases at J, with 13 bases in the middle. The CDR3 is 14 amino acids. For the CDR3, the DNA is TGTGCCAGCAGCGTTTCCGCGGACACTTATGGCTACACCTTC. Residues: CASSVSADTYGYTF.

The CDR3 DNA sequence: TGTGCCAGCAGTTCTCGGGGACAGGGGGTTTCCTACGAGCAGTACTTC. Translated: CASSSRGQGVSYEQYF. The chain has TRBV6-6 and TRBJ2-7, with 11 positions matching TRBD1. V dropped 4 bases and J dropped 1; count of bases not matched to a gene: 6. Germline V gives CDR1 MNHNY, CDR2 SVGAGI (reference sequence). The CDR3 is made up of 16 amino acids.

Only one count was recorded for this clone. The gene calls are TRBV11-2 and TRBJ2-3, with TRBD2 matching over 11 bases. Trimming took 2 bases from V and 5 from J; bases not matched to a gene: 3. Germline V gene lookup returns CDR1 SGHAT and CDR2 FQNNGV. The length of the CDR3 is 15 residues. The CDR3 reads CASSLMLAGGDTQYF. In DNA form, the CDR3 reads TGTGCCAGCAGCTTAATGCTAGCGGGGGGAGATACGCAGTATTTT.

This clone was counted at least ten times. The chain employs TRBV5-6 and TRBJ1-3; D perhaps matches TRBD1 (5 bases). CDR1 SGHDT and CDR2 YYEEEE come from the germline V gene. V gave up 1 base and J gave up 8 bases, with 13 bases separating them. The CDR3 length is 14 residues. The CDR3 loop reads CASSLPGWGDTIYF. CDR3 nucleotides: TGTGCCAGCAGCTTGCCGGGATGGGGGGACACCATATATTTT.

The gene calls are TRBV3-1 (or the pseudogene TRBV3-2) and TRBJ1-2; D is unresolved. Per the germline V gene, CDR1 is LGHDT and CDR2 is YNNKEL (reference sequence). Trimming took 0 bases from V and 8 from J, leaving 4 bases between them. This CDR3 has 11 amino acids. The CDR3, as DNA: TGTGCCAGCAGCCAAGAAGCCGGCTACACCTTC. Encoded protein: CASSQEAGYTF.

This chain uses TRBV5-5 with TRBJ1-4; TRBD1 might be the D (6 bases). CDR3 length equals 14 residues. V shed 6 bases and J shed 7 bases, with 16 bases lying between them. The germline CDR1 and CDR2 sequences are SGHKS and YYEKEE (reference sequence). Here the CDR3 reads CASNLRGMVEKLFF. CDR3 DNA: TGTGCCAGCAACCTCAGGGGCATGGTTGAAAAACTGTTTTTT.

The chain couples TRBV9 to TRBJ2-7, with a weak D call TRBD1 (5 bases). This CDR3 region has 14 residues. Trimming left V 0 bases short and J 4 bases short, with 11 bases between. Per germline, CDR1 SGDLS and CDR2 YYNGEE. DNA for the CDR3: TGTGCCAGCAGCGTAGACAGGAGAAGTTACGAGCAGTACTTC. It yields the protein CASSVDRRSYEQYF.

By its share, this clone is medium-sized. The V gene is TRBV12-3 or TRBV12-4, the J gene TRBJ1-2, with a possible D match to TRBD1 (5 bases). This CDR3 contains 13 residues. Trimming cost V 10 bases and J 8 bases, with 20 bases left between them. In nucleotides, the CDR3 is TGTGCCACCCTGGGTAGGGGATCGGGCGGCTACACCTTC. It is translated as CATLGRGSGGYTF.

This sequence joins TRBV5-1 and TRBJ2-1, with a weak D call TRBD1 (6 bases). Germline CDR1 and CDR2: SGHRS and YFSETQ. The CDR3 is made up of 15 amino acids. Trimming took off 2 bases at V and 2 bases at J, with 11 bases between the two ends. CDR3 sequence: CASSFVQGAYNEQFF. Written as DNA, the CDR3 is TGCGCCAGCAGCTTTGTACAGGGTGCCTACAATGAGCAGTTCTTC.

V and J are TRBV25-1 and TRBJ1-6; 7 positions agree with TRBD1. This CDR3 has 17 amino acids. CDR1 and CDR2 (germline): MGHDK, SYGVNS. V was pared by 3 bases and J by 0 bases, with 5 bases of the junction left unmatched. The CDR3 DNA sequence: TGTGCCAGCAGTGAGAGGGGACAGAGCTCCTATAATTCACCCCTCCACTTT. Its protein is CASSERGQSSYNSPLHF.

The chain joins TRBV6-2 or TRBV6-3 to TRBJ2-5, with 7 bases that match TRBD2. The CDR3 extends over 13 amino acids. With 6 bases clipped from V and 5 bases from J, the junction kept 6 bases outside the gene matches. The germline V gene encodes CDR1 MNHEY and CDR2 SVGEGT. CDR3 nucleotides: TGTGCCAGCAGCGACGGACTAGTGGAGACCCAGTACTTC. Translation: CASSDGLVETQYF.

This chain joins TRBV28 and TRBJ1-6, with no clear D. V lost 4 bases, J lost 10 bases, and 8 bases lay in between. Germline loops: CDR1 MDHEN, CDR2 SYDVKM. The CDR3 loop spans 12 amino acids. CDR3 residues: CASSSGGSPLHF. Here the CDR3 DNA reads TGTGCCAGCAGTTCGGGTGGGTCACCCCTCCACTTT.

This clone was seen only a few times. This chain connects TRBV24-1 to TRBJ1-1; possibly TRBD1 for D (6 bases). Germline lookup yields CDR1 KGHDR and CDR2 SFDVKD. CDR3 length: 13 amino acids. V dropped 4 bases and J dropped 1 base, with 6 bases sitting between them. CDR3: CATSEQGNTEAFF. The CDR3 DNA reads as TGTGCCACCAGTGAACAGGGGAACACTGAAGCTTTCTTT.

V gene TRBV10-3 combines with J gene TRBJ2-3; 7 nucleotides align to TRBD1. Trimming took 5 bases from V and 5 from J; bases not matched to a gene: 7. CDR3 length equals 14 residues. CDR1 and CDR2 (germline): ENHRY, SYGVKD. Written as DNA, the CDR3 is TGTGCCATCAGTACCCCGACAGGGTTAGATACGCAGTATTTT. Its translation is CAISTPTGLDTQYF.